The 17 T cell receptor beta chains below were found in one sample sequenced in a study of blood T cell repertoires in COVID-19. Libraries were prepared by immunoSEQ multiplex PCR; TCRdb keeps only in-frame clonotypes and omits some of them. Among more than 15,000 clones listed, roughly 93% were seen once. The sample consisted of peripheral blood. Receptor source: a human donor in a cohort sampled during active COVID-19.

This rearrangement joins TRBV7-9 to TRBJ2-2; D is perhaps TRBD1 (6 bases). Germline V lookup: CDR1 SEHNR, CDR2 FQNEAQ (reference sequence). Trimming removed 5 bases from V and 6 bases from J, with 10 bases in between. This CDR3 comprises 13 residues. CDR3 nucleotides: TGTGCCAGCAGCCCCGAGGGGGCCGGGGAGCTGTTTTTT. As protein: CASSPEGAGELFF.

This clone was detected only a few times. The CDR3 region is CASTIHPNYGYTF. In nucleotides, the CDR3 is TGTGCCAGTACCATCCATCCCAACTATGGCTACACCTTC. V gene TRBV19 combines with J gene TRBJ1-2, with D uncertain. CDR1 and CDR2 from the germline V gene are LNHDA and SQIVND (reference sequence). The CDR3 is 13 amino acids. V dropped 7 bases and J dropped 2 bases, with 11 bases sitting between them.

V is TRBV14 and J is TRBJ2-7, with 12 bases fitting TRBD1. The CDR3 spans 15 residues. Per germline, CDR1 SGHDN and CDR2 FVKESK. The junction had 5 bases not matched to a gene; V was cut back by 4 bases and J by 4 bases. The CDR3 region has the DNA TGTGCCAGCAGCCTAGGGACAGGGGGCATTTACGAGCAGTACTTC. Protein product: CASSLGTGGIYEQYF. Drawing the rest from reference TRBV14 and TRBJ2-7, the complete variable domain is EAGVTQFPSHSVIEKGQTVTLRCDPISGHDNLYWYRRVMGKEIKFLLHFVKESKQDESGMPNNRFLAERTGGTYSTLKVQPAELEDSGVYFCASSLGTGGIYEQYFGPGTRLTVT.

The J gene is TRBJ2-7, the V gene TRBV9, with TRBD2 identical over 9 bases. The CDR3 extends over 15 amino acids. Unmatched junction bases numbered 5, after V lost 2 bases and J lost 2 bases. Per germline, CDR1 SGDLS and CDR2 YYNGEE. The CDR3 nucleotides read TGTGCCAGCAGCGTTGGAGCGGGGGGTACCTACGAGCAGTACTTC. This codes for CASSVGAGGTYEQYF.

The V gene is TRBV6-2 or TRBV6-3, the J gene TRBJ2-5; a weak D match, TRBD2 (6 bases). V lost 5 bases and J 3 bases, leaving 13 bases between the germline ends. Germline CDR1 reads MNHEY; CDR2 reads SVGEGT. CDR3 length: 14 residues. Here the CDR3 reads CASSTMDYKETQYF. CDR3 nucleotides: TGTGCCAGCAGTACGATGGACTACAAAGAGACCCAGTACTTC.

The CDR3: CASSSYGGANNSPLHF. The CDR3 DNA follows: TGTGCCAGCAGCTCTTATGGAGGGGCTAATAATTCACCCCTCCACTTT. The chain employs TRBV14 and TRBJ1-6; maybe TRBD1 (5 bases). Germline values: CDR1 SGHDN, CDR2 FVKESK. This CDR3 has 16 residues. Trimming shortened V by 5 bases and J by 5 bases, and 16 bases separated the two germline ends.

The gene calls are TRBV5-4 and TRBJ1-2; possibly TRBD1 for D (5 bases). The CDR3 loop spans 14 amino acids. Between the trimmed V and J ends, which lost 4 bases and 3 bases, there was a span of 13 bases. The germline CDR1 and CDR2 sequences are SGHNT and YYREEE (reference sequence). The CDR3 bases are TGTGCCAGCAGCCTAAAAGCAGGGTACTATGGCTACACCTTC. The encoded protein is CASSLKAGYYGYTF.

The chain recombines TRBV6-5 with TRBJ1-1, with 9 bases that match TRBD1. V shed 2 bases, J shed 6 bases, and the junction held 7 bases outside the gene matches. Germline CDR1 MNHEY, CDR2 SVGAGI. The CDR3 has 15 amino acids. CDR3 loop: CASSYRDRAVAEAFF. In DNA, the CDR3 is TGTGCCAGCAGTTACCGGGACAGGGCTGTGGCTGAAGCTTTCTTT.

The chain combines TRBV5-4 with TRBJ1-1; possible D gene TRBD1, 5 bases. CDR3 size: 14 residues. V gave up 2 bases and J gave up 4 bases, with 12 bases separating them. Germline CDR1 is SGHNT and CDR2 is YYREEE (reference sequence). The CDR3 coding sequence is TGTGCCAGCAGCTTCCAGGGAGGGATCACTGAAGCTTTCTTT. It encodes CASSFQGGITEAFF.

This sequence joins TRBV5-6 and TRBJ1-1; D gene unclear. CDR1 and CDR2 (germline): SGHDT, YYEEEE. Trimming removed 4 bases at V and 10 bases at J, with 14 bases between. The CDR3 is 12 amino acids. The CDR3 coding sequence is TGTGCCAGCAGCCCGGCGGGGAGCGGAGCTTTCTTT. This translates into CASSPAGSGAFF.

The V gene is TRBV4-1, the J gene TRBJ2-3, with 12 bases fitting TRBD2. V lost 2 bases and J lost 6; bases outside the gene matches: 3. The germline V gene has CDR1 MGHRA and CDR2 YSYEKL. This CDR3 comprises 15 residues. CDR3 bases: TGCGCCAGCAGCCAACTAGCGGGAGGGGTCGATACGCAGTATTTT. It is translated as CASSQLAGGVDTQYF.

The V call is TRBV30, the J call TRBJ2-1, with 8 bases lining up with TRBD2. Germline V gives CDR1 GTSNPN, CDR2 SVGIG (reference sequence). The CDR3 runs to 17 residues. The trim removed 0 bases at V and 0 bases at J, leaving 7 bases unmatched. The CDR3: CAWSVGPGGSSYNEQFF. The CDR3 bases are TGTGCCTGGAGTGTGGGTCCGGGGGGGAGCTCCTACAATGAGCAGTTCTTC. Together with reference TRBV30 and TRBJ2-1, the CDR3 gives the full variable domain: SQTIHQWPATLVQPVGSPLSLECTVEGTSNPNLYWYRQAAGRGLQLLFYSVGIGQISSEVPQNLSASRPQDRQFILSSKKLLLSDSGFYLCAWSVGPGGSSYNEQFFGPGTRLTVL.

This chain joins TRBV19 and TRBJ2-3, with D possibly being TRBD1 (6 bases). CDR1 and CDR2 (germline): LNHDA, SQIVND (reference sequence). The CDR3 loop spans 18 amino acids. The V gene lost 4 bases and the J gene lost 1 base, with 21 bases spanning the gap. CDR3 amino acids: CASSKALSQGSRTDTQYF. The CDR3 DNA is TGTGCCAGTAGTAAGGCGTTATCACAGGGATCCCGCACAGATACGCAGTATTTT.

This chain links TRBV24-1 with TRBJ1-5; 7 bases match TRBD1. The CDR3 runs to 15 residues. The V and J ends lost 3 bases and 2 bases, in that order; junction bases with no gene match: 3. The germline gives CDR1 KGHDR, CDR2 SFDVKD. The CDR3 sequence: CATSDPGTGNQPQHF. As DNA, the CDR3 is TGTGCCACCAGTGATCCCGGGACAGGCAATCAGCCCCAGCATTTT.

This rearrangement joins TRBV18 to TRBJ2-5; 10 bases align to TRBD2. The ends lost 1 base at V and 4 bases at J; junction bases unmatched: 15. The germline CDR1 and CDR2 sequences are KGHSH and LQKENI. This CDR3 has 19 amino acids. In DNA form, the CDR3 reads TGTGCCAGCTCACCACAGAGCGGGGGGGCCGGGTCGGTTGGAGAGACCCAGTACTTC. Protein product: CASSPQSGGAGSVGETQYF.

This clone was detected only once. CDR3 in DNA: TGTGCCAGCAGCATCGGGGAGAGTGAAGCTTTCTTT. Its translation is CASSIGESEAFF. The rearrangement joins TRBV6-2 or TRBV6-3 to TRBJ1-1, with no clear D. This CDR3 contains 12 residues. V gave up 6 bases and J gave up 7 bases, with 12 bases separating them. Germline CDR1 and CDR2: MNHEY and SVGEGT.

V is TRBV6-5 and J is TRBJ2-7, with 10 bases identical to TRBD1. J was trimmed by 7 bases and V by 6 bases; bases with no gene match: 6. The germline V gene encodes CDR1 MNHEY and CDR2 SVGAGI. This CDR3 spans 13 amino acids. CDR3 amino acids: CASRGTGAGEQYF. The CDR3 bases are TGTGCCAGCAGAGGGACAGGGGCGGGGGAGCAGTACTTC.